Listed below are T cell receptor beta chains from one sample, sequenced in a study of T cell repertoires in cytomegalovirus infection. TCRdb redid the calling of the reads with MiXCR, one entry per CDR3 protein. Among 650,000 to 900,000 distinct CDR3 sequences listed, about 29% were seen once. No antigen has been identified for these receptors. Specimen: cultured CD8+ T cells from PBMCs, collected from culture after CMV antigen stimulation. Every receptor here comes from a human donor in good health (CMV status not recorded). Some clones in this sample may be carry-over from other donors' samples. Both conserved end residues are part of each CDR3. A D gene is named only where the DNA matches it firmly. Part of the rows lack a size; the others show once, few, many or a class for expanded clones.

j_gene,d_gene,abundance,v_gene,CDR3aa,CDR3nt
TRBJ1-6,NA,few,TRBV27,CASSFGRGISYNSPLHF,TGTGCCAGCAGTTTCGGCAGGGGTATATCCTATAATTCACCCCTCCACTTT
TRBJ1-3,NA,NA,TRBV7-6,CANSLAEAGAGNTIYF,TGTGCCAACAGCTTAGCCGAAGCGGGGGCTGGAAACACCATATATTTT
TRBJ2-1,NA,many,TRBV7-8,CASSLVSGGLYNEQFF,TGTGCCAGCAGCTTAGTCTCGGGGGGCCTCTACAATGAGCAGTTCTTC
TRBJ1-2,NA,many,TRBV7-2,CASSPGQFNYGYTF,TGTGCCAGCAGCCCCGGACAGTTTAACTATGGCTACACCTTC
TRBJ2-3,TRBD2,NA,TRBV18,CASSRDYLSTDTQYF,TGTGCCAGCTCTCGGGACTACCTAAGCACAGATACGCAGTATTTT
TRBJ1-5,NA,few,TRBV20-1,CSARDTEGRLGHSNQPQHF,TGCAGTGCTAGAGATACAGAGGGCAGGTTGGGACATAGCAATCAGCCCCAGCATTTT
TRBJ2-1,NA,NA,TRBV29-1,CSVPGRYNEQFF,TGCAGCGTGCCAGGGAGGTATAATGAGCAGTTCTTC
TRBJ1-6,NA,NA,TRBV10-3,CAISVRARDSGSRISPLHF,TGTGCCATCAGTGTCCGGGCCAGAGATAGCGGGTCCAGAATTTCACCCCTCCACTTT
TRBJ2-7,NA,many,TRBV6-1,CASTTDGYEQYF,TGTGCCAGCACGACGGATGGTTACGAGCAGTACTTC
TRBJ2-6,TRBD1,NA,TRBV9,CASSVAGQGGANVLTF,TGTGCCAGCAGCGTAGCGGGACAGGGTGGGGCCAACGTCCTGACTTTC
TRBJ1-1,NA,NA,TRBV19,CASSIEFRGRKNTEAFF,TGTGCCAGTAGTATAGAGTTCCGGGGGCGGAAGAACACTGAAGCTTTCTTT
TRBJ2-5,TRBD2,NA,TRBV7-6,CASSLAGGVETQYF,TGTGCCAGCAGCTTAGCGGGGGGGGTCGAGACCCAGTACTTC
TRBJ1-1,TRBD1,few,TRBV10-3,CAISRPRTGDGSTEAFF,TGTGCCATCAGCCGACCCCGGACAGGGGACGGGAGTACTGAAGCTTTCTTT
TRBJ1-6,NA,NA,TRBV2,CASSLTGFDSPLHF,TGTGCCAGCAGTCTCACAGGGTTCGATTCACCCCTCCACTTT
TRBJ2-3,NA,many,TRBV7-2,CASSLLIRISESDTQYF,TGTGCCAGCAGCTTATTAATTCGCATCTCTGAATCAGATACGCAGTATTTT
TRBJ1-5,NA,NA,TRBV19,CASSRDRAYSNQPQHF,TGTGCCAGTAGCAGAGACAGAGCTTATAGCAATCAGCCCCAGCATTTT
TRBJ1-1,NA,many,TRBV7-8,CASSSRTDEAFF,TGTGCCAGCAGCTCTCGGACGGATGAAGCTTTCTTT
TRBJ2-5,NA,many,TRBV7-6,CASSLLAKSQETQYF,TGTGCCAGCAGCTTACTAGCGAAGTCCCAAGAGACCCAGTACTTC
TRBJ1-1,NA,NA,TRBV27,CASSLSAFQRSDNEAFF,TGTGCCAGCAGTTTATCGGCTTTCCAGCGCAGCGACAATGAAGCTTTCTTT
TRBJ2-3,TRBD2,NA,TRBV13,CASSPRGGWTDTQYF,TGTGCCAGCAGCCCTCGGGGGGGTTGGACAGATACGCAGTATTTT
TRBJ2-3,NA,few,TRBV19,CASSIADSSDTQYF,TGTGCCAGTAGTATAGCGGACAGTTCAGATACGCAGTATTTT
TRBJ1-4,TRBD1,NA,TRBV27,CASRDSPEKLFF,TGTGCCAGCCGGGACAGCCCTGAAAAACTGTTTTTT
TRBJ2-1,TRBD1,few,TRBV2,CASSGWGQAVDEQFF,TGTGCCAGCAGTGGATGGGGACAGGCGGTCGATGAGCAGTTCTTC
TRBJ2-3,NA,NA,TRBV6-1,CASLTWGDTQYF,TGTGCCAGCCTGACCTGGGGGGATACGCAGTATTTT
TRBJ1-1,NA,few,TRBV11-2,CASSPGNLGTEAFF,TGTGCCAGCAGCCCAGGGAACCTGGGGACTGAAGCTTTCTTT
TRBJ2-5,TRBD2,NA,TRBV10-3,CATGTSGSNQETQYF,TGTGCCACGGGGACTAGCGGGAGTAATCAAGAGACCCAGTACTTC
TRBJ2-3,NA,few,TRBV7-6,CASSSPDQGSGDTQYF,TGTGCCAGCAGCTCCCCAGACCAGGGCAGCGGAGATACGCAGTATTTT
TRBJ1-5,NA,few,TRBV28,CASSLYWTSNQPQHF,TGTGCCAGCAGTCTTTACTGGACGAGTAATCAGCCCCAGCATTTT
TRBJ2-3,TRBD1,NA,TRBV4-3,CASSHVYRGHGDTQYF,TGCGCCAGCAGCCACGTTTACAGGGGGCATGGAGATACGCAGTATTTT
TRBJ1-3,TRBD1,NA,TRBV6-2/TRBV6-3,CASSSDRGTVGNTIYF,TGTGCCAGCAGTTCCGACCGGGGGACAGTCGGAAACACCATATATTTT
TRBJ1-1,NA,NA,TRBV12-3/TRBV12-4,CASTVPGRNTEAFF,TGTGCCAGCACAGTCCCGGGACGTAACACTGAAGCTTTCTTT
TRBJ2-3,NA,few,TRBV12-5,CASAQRGMRTDTQYF,TGTGCTAGTGCCCAACGGGGGATGAGGACAGATACGCAGTATTTT
TRBJ2-1,TRBD1,few,TRBV2,CASSHDRGQDNEQFF,TGTGCCAGCAGCCACGACAGGGGGCAAGACAATGAGCAGTTCTTC
TRBJ2-2,NA,NA,TRBV5-1,CASSFEGEAGELFF,TGCGCCAGCTCGTTTGAGGGGGAAGCCGGGGAGCTGTTTTTT
TRBJ2-3,TRBD2,many,TRBV5-1,CASSLRTSGGTDTQYF,TGTGCCAGCAGCTTACGGACTAGCGGGGGGACAGATACGCAGTATTTT
TRBJ2-1,NA,few,TRBV4-1,CASSQRTGNNEQFF,TGCGCCAGCAGCCAAAGAACAGGGAACAATGAGCAGTTCTTC
TRBJ2-7,NA,few,TRBV19,CASPRGSYEQYF,TGTGCCAGCCCCCGGGGAAGCTACGAGCAGTACTTC
TRBJ2-1,NA,once,TRBV9,CASSPRLGKGAYNEQFF,TGTGCCAGCAGCCCCCGTTTGGGAAAGGGGGCCTACAATGAGCAGTTCTTC
TRBJ1-4,NA,NA,TRBV7-4,CASSLPDGNEKLFF,TGTGCCAGCAGCTTACCCGACGGGAATGAAAAACTGTTTTTT
TRBJ2-3,NA,many,TRBV7-9,CASSFRDSTDTQYF,TGTGCCAGCAGCTTCCGGGACAGCACAGATACGCAGTATTTT
TRBJ1-4,TRBD1,NA,TRBV19,CASFGVPDRVSTNEKLFF,TGTGCCAGTTTCGGGGTGCCGGACAGGGTTTCGACTAATGAAAAACTGTTTTTT
TRBJ2-1,NA,few,TRBV4-1,CASSPDYFEQFF,TGCGCCAGCAGCCCGGATTACTTTGAGCAGTTCTTC